The source of this TCR beta chain is a study of T cell responses to AZD1222 COVID-19 vaccine. The study, taken as a whole, reports: Donors were chiefly white British, with a greater number of females, and clonal diversity was perhaps underestimated. Vaccine-associated CD4 TCRs spanned spike, dominant at 160-218 and 743-854.

A single count supports this clone. Its antigen remains unknown. Germline V lookup: CDR1 SGHVS, CDR2 FNYEAQ. This CDR3 is 14 amino acids long. V lost 1 base to trimming and J lost 5 bases, with 11 bases between them. Pooled in the analysis were second doses at about 4 or about 12 weeks. Measured with immunoSEQ multiplex PCR; TCRdb has only the in-frame clones, and not every one. The sample consists of approximately 150,000 clones, under 95% of them appearing once. This clonotype originated in an adult who received the AZD1222 COVID-19 vaccine. Sample: peripheral blood, taken 28 days after the second AZD1222 dose. The genes are TRBV7-6 and TRBJ1-1, with D possibly TRBD1 on 6 matching bases. For the CDR3, the DNA is TGTGCCAGCAGCTTAGTAGGGGGGGAAACTGAAGCTTTCTTT. Its translation is CASSLVGGETEAFF.